These T cell receptor beta chains were read from a single sample in a study of response to subunit inactivated influenza vaccine. MiXCR was run by TCRdb on the RT-PCR reads, yielding one entry per CDR3 protein. The data hold about 500,000 distinct CDR3 sequences, with about 15% observed a single time. The specimen comprised CD4+ T cells sorted from PBMCs, sampled less than 25 months after vaccination. The receptors come from a man aged 45 to 70 who received an inactivated influenza vaccine. Each CDR3 is given with its conserved first and last residue.

v_call,cdr3_aa
TRBV28,CASSLRFGETQYF
TRBV12-3/TRBV12-4,CASSSRDSSYNEQFF
TRBV10-3,CAISRTSGSYEQFF
TRBV20-1,CSAGGLIDGYTF
TRBV28,CASSLSWRSVDEQFF
TRBV20-1,CSVTGGVTASYEQYF
TRBV11-3,CASSFASSYEQYF
TRBV4-1,CASSQSQWETQYF
TRBV20-1,CSASNSPGVLFF
TRBV11-2,CASSSRYRTSGPPQRDTQYF
TRBV5-1,CASRGTESHNEQFF
TRBV5-1,CASSRGTEVQPAFF
TRBV5-1,CASSLQISGANVLTF
TRBV18,CASAGQKNTEAFF
TRBV6-2/TRBV6-3,CASSPRLRTNNEQFF
TRBV10-3,CAISEQPGLGADTQYF
TRBV4-2,CASSVRDSDNEQFF
TRBV9,CASSVLAGINTGELFF
TRBV10-3,CAISERVTDTQYF
TRBV20-1,CSAGGGDTEAFF
TRBV10-3,CAIRGEENTGELFF
TRBV20-1,CSSVDGGNYGYTF
TRBV20-1,CSARAGTALNSPLHF
TRBV27,CASSERAFNEQFF
TRBV4-3,CASSQGRLGAGELFF
TRBV5-1,CASSLGIRENTEAFF
TRBV5-5,CASSLGQGVGTDTQYF
TRBV7-9,CASSLFGDGNYEQYF
TRBV6-1,CASSSTGTPGETQYF